The rows below give T cell receptor beta chains drawn from one sample of a study of CD8 T cells in ankylosing spondylitis. TCRdb passed the 5' RACE reads through MiXCR, listing each CDR3 protein once. This repertoire shows more than 95,000 distinct CDR3 sequences, roughly 8.3% found once; its top ten account for 8.5% to 10%. The sample consisted of blood, either unsorted or a sorted T cell fraction (not recorded which). All receptors come from a male donor with ankylosing spondylitis or in good health (not recorded which). CDR3s include the opening cysteine and the closing phenylalanine or tryptophan. The D gene is left open where the match is weak. Not all rows give a size; the values are once, few, many and, for expanded clones, a class.

size	D	V	J	DNA	CDR3
many	NA	TRBV7-6	TRBJ2-7	TGTGCCAGCAGCCAGGGGGGGGGCTACGAGCAGTACTTC	CASSQGGGYEQYF
many	NA	TRBV16	TRBJ1-1	TGTGCCAGCAGCCATCGCTCCTCGACTGAAGCTTTCTTT	CASSHRSSTEAFF
many	TRBD2	TRBV7-2	TRBJ2-7	TGTGCCAGCAGCTTAGTCGGCGGGGGGACCGGCTACGAGCAGTACTTC	CASSLVGGGTGYEQYF
many	NA	TRBV5-6	TRBJ1-1	TGTGCCAGCAGCTTGGGTCTCACTGAAGCTTTCTTT	CASSLGLTEAFF
NA	TRBD1	TRBV9	TRBJ2-2	TGTGCCAGCAGCGTAGCAGCACAGGGGGCGAACACCGGGGAGCTGTTTTTT	CASSVAAQGANTGELFF
many	NA	TRBV12-3/TRBV12-4	TRBJ2-6	TGTGCCAGCAGTTTAGGGGTGAATCCCTCTGGGGCCAACGTCCTGACTTTC	CASSLGVNPSGANVLTF
many	TRBD1	TRBV2	TRBJ2-6	TGTGCCAGCAGTCCCGACAGGGCTGGGGCCAACGTCCTGACTTTC	CASSPDRAGANVLTF
few	NA	TRBV7-6	TRBJ2-2	TGTGCCAGCAGCTTATGGTCGCAGTCCACCGGGGAGCTGTTTTTT	CASSLWSQSTGELFF
NA	TRBD1	TRBV4-2	TRBJ2-1	TGTGCCAGCAGCCAACGTGGGACAGGGTACAATGAGCAGTTCTTC	CASSQRGTGYNEQFF
NA	NA	TRBV5-1	TRBJ2-3	TGCGCCAGCAGCGGCCATTCAGGAGACGCTAGCACAGATACGCAGTATTTT	CASSGHSGDASTDTQYF
many	NA	TRBV14	TRBJ2-1	TGTGCCAGCAGTCCGAGAGGCTTCCTCAATGAGCAGTTCTTC	CASSPRGFLNEQFF
many	NA	TRBV20-1	TRBJ2-7	TGCAGTGCTGGAACCTTTAGCGGTCACGAGCAGTACTTC	CSAGTFSGHEQYF
many	TRBD1	TRBV15	TRBJ1-2	TGTGCCACCAGCAGGCGTTGGACAGGACCTAACTATGGCTACACCTTC	CATSRRWTGPNYGYTF
NA	TRBD2	TRBV14	TRBJ2-1	TGTGCCAGCAGCTTACGACTAGCGGGAGATAATGAGCAGTTCTTC	CASSLRLAGDNEQFF
many	NA	TRBV7-2	TRBJ1-5	TGTGCCAGCAGCCTCCGGGCTTATAGCAATCAGCCCCAGCATTTT	CASSLRAYSNQPQHF
many	TRBD1	TRBV6-1	TRBJ1-1	TGTGCCAGCAGTCGAACAGGGGTCGCTGAAGCTTTCTTT	CASSRTGVAEAFF
many	NA	TRBV20-1	TRBJ2-1	TGCAGTGCTAGAGATATGGCTGGTTCCTACAATGAGCAGTTCTTC	CSARDMAGSYNEQFF
many	NA	TRBV7-2	TRBJ2-1	TGTGCCAGCAGCCAAAAGACGGGGCCCTACAATGAGCAGTTCTTC	CASSQKTGPYNEQFF
many	NA	TRBV5-1	TRBJ1-1	TGCGCCAGCAGCTTGGTTGAACCGTTGAACACTGAAGCTTTCTTT	CASSLVEPLNTEAFF
few	NA	TRBV7-9	TRBJ1-4	TGTGCCAGCAGCTTAGATGAGGGGCCAAATGAAAAACTGTTTTTT	CASSLDEGPNEKLFF
few	TRBD2	TRBV4-2	TRBJ2-5	TGTGCCAGCAGCCAACCTGGACTAGCGGGGGGGCGGACCCAGTACTTC	CASSQPGLAGGRTQYF
many	NA	TRBV29-1	TRBJ2-3	TGCAGCGTTCGCACTGTAGGTGGCACAGATACGCAGTATTTT	CSVRTVGGTDTQYF
NA	TRBD1	TRBV15	TRBJ2-2	TGTGCCACCAGCAGAGCCGGGACAGTCACCGGGGAGCTGTTTTTT	CATSRAGTVTGELFF
many	NA	TRBV5-5	TRBJ1-2	TGTGCCAGCAGACCTCCAGGGGCGAGTGGCTACACCTTC	CASRPPGASGYTF
NA	NA	TRBV7-2	TRBJ2-2	TGTGCCAGCAGCTTAATGTCCTCTAACACCGGGGAGCTGTTTTTT	CASSLMSSNTGELFF
many	TRBD2	TRBV20-1	TRBJ2-5	TGCAGTGCTAGAGATCCCTCGGGTAGCGGGGGGCATCAAGAGACCCAGTACTTC	CSARDPSGSGGHQETQYF
few	NA	TRBV9	TRBJ1-1	TGTGCCAGTACCCGGGGGGGCGCGAACACTGAAGCTTTCTTT	CASTRGGANTEAFF
many	TRBD2	TRBV20-1	TRBJ2-3	TGCAGTGCTCCCTCTAGCGGGAGTTCTGGCACAGATACGCAGTATTTT	CSAPSSGSSGTDTQYF
few	NA	TRBV9	TRBJ2-3	TGTGCCAGCAGCGTGTGGGGGACGACAGATACGCAGTATTTT	CASSVWGTTDTQYF
many	TRBD1	TRBV10-3	TRBJ1-6	TGTGCCATCAGTCCCACCGGGACAGGGAAAGGTGATTCACCCCTCCACTTT	CAISPTGTGKGDSPLHF
NA	NA	TRBV9	TRBJ2-7	TGTGCCAGCAGCAGTTCGTGGCCGGACTCCTACGAGCAGTACTTC	CASSSSWPDSYEQYF
many	NA	TRBV18	TRBJ1-3	TGTGCCAGCTCACCAGGTTACGGGATGAGCTCTGGAAACACCATATATTTT	CASSPGYGMSSGNTIYF
many	NA	TRBV20-1	TRBJ1-3	TGCAGTGCTAGACCGTTGGGCGGCGCGGGAAACACCATATATTTT	CSARPLGGAGNTIYF
few	NA	TRBV10-3	TRBJ2-1	TGTGCCATCAGTGAGGCAGGACGTGAGCAGTTCTTC	CAISEAGREQFF
many	NA	TRBV12-3/TRBV12-4	TRBJ2-7	TGTGCCAGCAGTTTATCGGGGGTGCTGAGGTCCTACGAGCAGTACTTC	CASSLSGVLRSYEQYF
NA	NA	TRBV20-1	TRBJ2-2	TGCAGTGCTAGAGATGCCGGGGGTGGGACCGGGGAGCTGTTTTTT	CSARDAGGGTGELFF
NA	NA	TRBV30	TRBJ2-5	TGTGCCTGGAGTGTCTCCCTGCCCGAGACCCAGTACTTC	CAWSVSLPETQYF
many	TRBD2	TRBV20-1	TRBJ2-3	TGCAGTGCTAGGGGGCGGGAGTCTGGAGATACGCAGTATTTT	CSARGRESGDTQYF
many	NA	TRBV2	TRBJ1-1	TGTGCCAGCAGTGAATCCCGGGGGAACACTGAAGCTTTCTTT	CASSESRGNTEAFF
many	TRBD1	TRBV12-3/TRBV12-4	TRBJ2-2	TGTGCCAGCAGTTTAGGGCGGACAGGCCCCACCGGGGAGCTGTTTTTT	CASSLGRTGPTGELFF
NA	TRBD2	TRBV24-1	TRBJ2-5	TGTGCCACCAGTGAAACTAGCGGGCACCAAGAGACCCAGTACTTC	CATSETSGHQETQYF
NA	TRBD2	TRBV20-1	TRBJ2-7	TGCAGTGCTAGAGAAGGCGGGAGCTACGAGCAGTACTTC	CSAREGGSYEQYF
many	NA	TRBV10-3	TRBJ2-3	TGTGCCATCAGGACTAGATTGGATACGCAGTATTTT	CAIRTRLDTQYF
few	NA	TRBV11-2	TRBJ2-7	TGTGCCAGCAGCCGGGCCCAGGACAAGGGCGAGCAGTACTTC	CASSRAQDKGEQYF
many	TRBD1	TRBV5-1	TRBJ1-1	TGCGCCAGCAGTTGGACAGGGGGGACTGAAGCTTTCTTT	CASSWTGGTEAFF
many	NA	TRBV18	TRBJ2-3	TGTGCCAGCTCACCACCGTTACTACCCACAGATACGCAGTATTTT	CASSPPLLPTDTQYF
many	NA	TRBV5-8	TRBJ1-5	TGTGCCAGCAGCTTGGAGTTTGGGAATCAGCCCCAGCATTTT	CASSLEFGNQPQHF
many	NA	TRBV6-5	TRBJ2-2	TGTGCCAGCAGTTACTTACGGGAATCCGGGGAGCTGTTTTTT	CASSYLRESGELFF
many	NA	TRBV6-6	TRBJ1-4	TGTGCCAGCACCTACGTAACTAATGAAAAACTGTTTTTT	CASTYVTNEKLFF
many	NA	TRBV5-5	TRBJ1-2	TGTGCCAGCACCCCGGGAAGGACTACTAACTATGGCTACACCTTC	CASTPGRTTNYGYTF
NA	TRBD1	TRBV12-3/TRBV12-4	TRBJ2-1	TGTGCCAGCAGCTGGGGACAGGGGAGTTACAATGAGCAGTTCTTC	CASSWGQGSYNEQFF
many	NA	TRBV4-3	TRBJ1-1	TGCGCCAGCAGCCAGCTTTTACGGACGACGAACACTGAAGCTTTCTTT	CASSQLLRTTNTEAFF
NA	NA	TRBV15	TRBJ2-7	TGTGCCACCAGCAGAGATCGGGTATATGAGCAGTACTTC	CATSRDRVYEQYF
few	TRBD2	TRBV7-2	TRBJ2-3	TGTGCCAGCAGCCTCGGACTAGCGATCACCACAGATACGCAGTATTTT	CASSLGLAITTDTQYF
many	NA	TRBV18	TRBJ2-7	TGTGCCAGCTCGCACCGATCTGAGACAGGCCTTGGGGAGCAGTACTTC	CASSHRSETGLGEQYF
NA	NA	TRBV3-1	TRBJ2-1	TGTGCCACCAGCCAAGGAGTGTACGGGAGCTCCTACAATGAGCAGTTCTTC	CATSQGVYGSSYNEQFF
NA	NA	TRBV7-2	TRBJ2-7	TGTGCCAGCAGCTTAGCCGAGGGAAGGCGCGAGCAGTACTTC	CASSLAEGRREQYF
many	NA	TRBV15	TRBJ2-1	TGTGCCACCAGCAGAGATCTTTCCGCACCCCATGAGCAGTTCTTC	CATSRDLSAPHEQFF
many	NA	TRBV29-1	TRBJ2-4	TGCAGCGCGGGCGGGGTTTATGGCAAAAACATTCAGTACTTC	CSAGGVYGKNIQYF
many	NA	TRBV4-3	TRBJ1-5	TGCGCCAGCAGCCAAGATACGCGAGGTCAGCCCCAGCATTTT	CASSQDTRGQPQHF